Presented here are 25 T cell receptor beta chains from one specimen sequenced in a study of cytomegalovirus exposure and HLA in healthy donors. PCR involved 60 Vbeta and 13 Jbeta primers. The assay was immunoSEQ multiplex PCR, and TCRdb's table has in-frame clones only and misses some. The data hold 200,000 to 300,000 clones, with almost 85% observed a single time. The material sequenced was PBMCs. These receptors all stem from a woman aged 40 to 55 in good health and CMV-seropositive.

The gene calls are TRBV9 and TRBJ2-2; 10 bases match TRBD2. The CDR3 extends over 18 amino acids. Germline V CDR1 and CDR2: SGDLS, YYNGEE. J was trimmed by 4 bases and V by 4 bases; bases with no gene match: 13. The CDR3 DNA reads as TGTGCCAGCAGCACGGGACTAGCGCCAACTGTGGGCACCGGGGAGCTGTTTTTT. This codes for CASSTGLAPTVGTGELFF.

This clone was observed a handful of times. This rearrangement joins TRBV27 to TRBJ2-7; D might be TRBD1 (6 bases). The CDR3 consists of 13 residues. The V gene lost 6 bases and the J gene lost 3 bases, with 12 bases spanning the gap. The germline V gene has CDR1 MNHEY and CDR2 SMNVEV (reference sequence). CDR3 nucleotides: TGTGCCAGCAGCCCGGACAGCCTCTACGAGCAGTACTTC. Translating it yields CASSPDSLYEQYF.

This sequence joins TRBV7-3 and TRBJ1-3; 7 positions agree with TRBD1. Germline assignment: CDR1 SGHTA and CDR2 FQGTGA. V shed 2 bases and J 0 bases; nucleotides not matched to a gene: 7. CDR3 length: 17 residues. CDR3 amino acids: CASSLRDSPDSGNTIYF. Here the CDR3 DNA reads TGTGCCAGCAGCTTACGGGACAGCCCAGACTCTGGAAACACCATATATTTT.

V gene TRBV21-1 combines with J gene TRBJ2-2; the table names TRBD2, a call not compared with the DNA. TRBV21-1 is a known pseudogene. This CDR3 has 18 amino acids. The CDR3 protein is CASSTRGALAAYTGELFF. The CDR3 region has the DNA TGTGCCAGCAGCACCCGGGGGGCACTAGCGGCTTACACCGGGGAGCTGTTTTTT.

The chain carries TRBV7-9 and TRBJ1-2; D not certain. Trimming took off 2 bases at V and 1 base at J, with 11 bases between the two ends. This CDR3 is built from 15 residues. Germline CDR1 reads SEHNR; CDR2 reads FQNEAQ (reference sequence). In DNA form, the CDR3 reads TGTGCCAGCAGCTTAATTGGGCCGCATAACTATGGCTACACCTTC. Its protein product is CASSLIGPHNYGYTF.

The chain uses TRBV6-4 and TRBJ2-7; D is possibly TRBD1 (7 bases). V lost 10 bases, J lost 4 bases, and 17 bases lay in between. The CDR3 length is 13 residues. Looked up from germline, CDR1 is MRHNA and CDR2 is SNTAGT. This chain's CDR3 is CATIQGRSYEQYF. For the CDR3, the DNA is TGTGCCACCATACAGGGGAGGTCTTACGAGCAGTACTTC.

V is TRBV30 and J is TRBJ2-7; 12 positions agree with TRBD2. J lost 6 bases, V lost 1 base, and 7 bases had no gene match. Germline CDR1 reads GTSNPN; CDR2 reads SVGIG (reference sequence). CDR3 length equals 15 residues. CDR3 in DNA: TGTGCCTGGAGTGCCCGACTAGCGGGAGTGAGCGAGCAGTACTTC. Amino acid sequence: CAWSARLAGVSEQYF.

V is TRBV4-3 and J is TRBJ2-5; 8 bases are shared with TRBD2. There are 16 residues in the CDR3. The J segment lost 3 bases and the V segment lost 4 bases, leaving 10 bases of the junction unmatched. The germline V gene encodes CDR1 LGHNA and CDR2 YSLEER. The CDR3 DNA reads TGCGCCAGCAGCCCGGGAGCGGGAGTTCAAGAAGAGACCCAGTACTTC. The encoded protein is CASSPGAGVQEETQYF.

V usage is TRBV28 and J usage is TRBJ2-1, with unresolved D. The V and J ends lost 2 bases and 5 bases respectively, with 7 bases between them. Germline loops: CDR1 MDHEN, CDR2 SYDVKM. This CDR3 region has 13 residues. CDR3: CASSLNRDNEQFF. For the CDR3, the DNA is TGTGCCAGCAGTTTAAATCGAGACAATGAGCAGTTCTTC.

The chain is built from TRBV7-6 and TRBJ1-5; D not certain. CDR1 and CDR2 from the germline V gene are SGHVS and FNYEAQ. V was trimmed by 0 bases and J by 6 bases, leaving 9 bases between them. The CDR3 runs to 14 residues. CDR3 DNA sequence: TGTGCCAGCAGCTTAGCGGAGGGTGGTCAGCCCCAGCATTTT. Encoded protein: CASSLAEGGQPQHF.

This clone was recorded only once. V usage is TRBV7-9 and J usage is TRBJ1-2, with 7 bases identical to TRBD1. Unmatched junction bases numbered 8, after V lost 0 bases and J lost 7 bases. This CDR3 has 15 residues. Germline V CDR1 and CDR2: SEHNR, FQNEAQ (reference sequence). DNA of the CDR3: TGTGCCAGCAGCTTAGCGGGGGTAGGGGACAGTGGCTACACCTTC. Amino acid sequence: CASSLAGVGDSGYTF.

This clone has only a few counts. The V call is TRBV2, the J call TRBJ2-3; 7 bases agree with TRBD2. V shed 1 base, J shed 0 bases, and the junction held 4 bases outside the gene matches. This CDR3 spans 16 amino acids. Germline assignment: CDR1 SNHLY and CDR2 FYNNEI. This CDR3 is CASSEEAGISTDTQYF. CDR3 coding DNA: TGTGCCAGCAGTGAAGAAGCGGGGATTAGCACAGATACGCAGTATTTT.

The chain is built from TRBV11-2 and TRBJ2-7, with 10 bases fitting TRBD2. This CDR3 comprises 14 residues. With V trimmed by 2 bases and J by 4 bases, 2 bases remained unmatched. Germline CDR1 SGHAT, CDR2 FQNNGV. The CDR3 is CASSLLAGAYEQYF. Written as DNA, the CDR3 is TGTGCCAGCAGCTTACTAGCGGGAGCTTACGAGCAGTACTTC.

The chain recombines TRBV7-8 with TRBJ2-7; 8 bases are a match to TRBD2. With 5 bases clipped from V and 5 bases from J, the junction kept 8 bases outside the gene matches. The CDR3 length is 14 residues. Germline loops: CDR1 SGHVS, CDR2 FQNEAQ. The CDR3 coding sequence is TGTGCCAGCAGCGCCAGCGGGAGAGGCGACGAGCAGTACTTC. Translation: CASSASGRGDEQYF.

The chain carries TRBV9 and TRBJ1-2, with a possible D match to TRBD1 (5 bases). Germline CDR1 is SGDLS and CDR2 is YYNGEE. This CDR3 region has 12 residues. Trimming took 4 bases from V and 7 from J, leaving 11 bases between them. This chain's CDR3 is CASSFDSTGYTF. CDR3 nucleotide sequence: TGTGCCAGCAGCTTCGACAGTACTGGCTACACCTTC.

The chain employs TRBV6-1 and TRBJ2-3; 7 bases line up with TRBD2. Trimming removed 8 bases from V and 5 bases from J; junction bases left unmatched: 10. This CDR3 has 14 amino acids. Germline CDR1 is MNHNS and CDR2 is SASEGT. The CDR3 coding sequence is TGTGCCAGCCGGCCTATCGGCGGGAGAGATACGCAGTATTTT. Its translation is CASRPIGGRDTQYF.

This chain links TRBV10-3 with TRBJ2-3, with D maybe TRBD2 (5 bases). Germline CDR1 and CDR2: ENHRY and SYGVKD. The CDR3 totals 13 residues. V lost 8 bases, J lost 2 bases, and 11 bases lay in between. CDR3 region: CAIQRAATDTQYF. Here the CDR3 DNA reads TGTGCCATCCAGCGAGCGGCCACAGATACGCAGTATTTT.

The V and J genes are TRBV7-2 and TRBJ1-5, with no clear D. Germline V gene sequence: CDR1 SGHTA, CDR2 FQGNSA. The CDR3 sequence is 15 residues long. Trimming removed 1 base from V and 2 bases from J, with 9 bases in between. DNA for the CDR3: TGTGCCAGCAGCTTAGAGGCGGGTGGCAATCAGCCCCAGCATTTT. Translation gives CASSLEAGGNQPQHF.

This clone turned up a few times. The rearrangement uses TRBV28 and TRBJ2-1; 10 bases map to TRBD2. The CDR3 is 16 amino acids. J was trimmed by 11 bases and V by 2 bases; bases with no gene match: 12. Germline V gene data show CDR1 as MDHEN and CDR2 as SYDVKM. The CDR3 bases are TGTGCCAGCAGTTTAACCGCTAGCGGGAGTGCAATGAAGCAGTTCTTC. It encodes CASSLTASGSAMKQFF.

The chain carries TRBV30 and TRBJ2-7, with 8 bases that match TRBD2. This CDR3 region has 13 residues. Germline lookup yields CDR1 GTSNPN and CDR2 SVGIG (reference sequence). J lost 5 bases, V lost 1 base, and 4 bases had no gene match. The CDR3 protein is CAWSAGLEDEQYF. The CDR3 nucleotides are TGTGCCTGGAGTGCGGGACTAGAAGACGAGCAGTACTTC.

The chain carries TRBV7-2 and TRBJ1-1, with 9 nucleotides matching TRBD1. J lost 11 bases, V lost 1 base, and 2 bases had no gene match. This CDR3 is 12 amino acids long. Germline V gene sequence: CDR1 SGHTA, CDR2 FQGNSA. The CDR3 here is CASSLGDRAAFF. CDR3 bases: TGTGCCAGCAGCTTAGGGGACAGGGCTGCTTTCTTT.

The gene calls are TRBV5-6 and TRBJ2-4; 9 nucleotides agree with TRBD1. Trimming took 3 bases from V and 5 from J; bases not matched to a gene: 6. This CDR3 has 15 residues. CDR1 is SGHDT, CDR2 YYEEEE, per germline. CDR3 DNA: TGTGCCAGCAGCTCCAAGACAGGGGGACAAAACATTCAGTACTTC. Translated: CASSSKTGGQNIQYF.

This chain uses TRBV6-5 with TRBJ2-3, with 10 nucleotides matching TRBD2. The CDR3 covers 15 residues. With V trimmed by 2 bases and J by 6 bases, 5 bases remained unmatched. The germline V gene has CDR1 MNHEY and CDR2 SVGAGI. The CDR3 spells CASSYSGGDGDTQYF. CDR3 sequence (DNA): TGTGCCAGCAGTTACAGCGGGGGGGATGGGGATACGCAGTATTTT.

In its sample, this clone was seen a few times. Other nucleotide sequences from this sample produce the same CDR3. This chain uses TRBV2 with TRBJ1-1; unclear D gene. V lost 6 bases to trimming and J lost 5 bases, with 7 bases between them. Germline V lookup: CDR1 SNHLY, CDR2 FYNNEI. There are 11 residues in the CDR3. The CDR3 spells CASREGTEAFF. The CDR3 coding sequence is TGTGCCAGCAGGGAGGGAACTGAAGCTTTCTTT. The complete variable domain, with remaining parts taken from reference TRBV2 and TRBJ1-1, reads EPEVTQTPSHQVTQMGQEVILRCVPISNHLYFYWYRQILGQKVEFLVSFYNNEISEKSEIFDDQFSVERPDGSNFTLKIRSTKLEDSAMYFCASREGTEAFFGQGTRLTVV.

This chain uses TRBV18 with TRBJ2-1, with 8 bases that match TRBD1. Germline V gene data show CDR1 as KGHSH and CDR2 as LQKENI. After removal of 3 bases from V and 6 bases from J, the junction contained 4 bases not matched to a gene. The CDR3 runs to 14 residues. CDR3 in amino acids: CASSPTDRANEQFF. CDR3 DNA: TGTGCCAGCTCACCTACGGACAGGGCCAATGAGCAGTTCTTC.